This T cell receptor beta chain was documented in a study of beta chain features in type 1 diabetes. Comment on this clone: Its antigen remains unidentified.

CDR3 length equals 16 residues. V was pared by 4 bases and J by 6 bases, with 7 bases of the junction left unmatched. Germline assignment: CDR1 SGHDN and CDR2 FVKESK. Per donor, one heparinised blood draw averaged approximately 120 mL. Markers CD45RO/CCR7/CD25/CD127/CD95/CD27 served to sort CD4+ naive, central memory, regulatory and stem cell-like memory cells. Whole-study findings and limits: There were fewer insertions and more deletions at the VDJ junctions of type 1 diabetes patients. Within each of all four CD4+ subsets, Type 1 diabetes patients had TCRB CDR3s that were moderately but significantly shorter. With patients and controls alike, PCR might favor shorter templates to an equal degree.

Of the isolated RNA, all was reverse transcribed, and so the sequenced material was expressed TCRB transcripts. The assay was immunoSEQ multiplex PCR, and TCRdb's table has in-frame clones only and misses some. This sample yields 640,000 or so clones, of which around an eighth are seen a single time; less than 0.04% belongs to the top ten. The specimen was naive CD4+ T cells from blood. This clonotype was sampled from a man in his late teens or twenties with type 1 diabetes. The chain combines TRBV14 with TRBJ1-5; TRBD1 agrees at 12 bases. CDR3 sequence: CASSPGGTGGRQPQHF. In DNA, the CDR3 is TGTGCCAGCAGCCCCGGCGGGACAGGGGGCCGTCAGCCCCAGCATTTT.